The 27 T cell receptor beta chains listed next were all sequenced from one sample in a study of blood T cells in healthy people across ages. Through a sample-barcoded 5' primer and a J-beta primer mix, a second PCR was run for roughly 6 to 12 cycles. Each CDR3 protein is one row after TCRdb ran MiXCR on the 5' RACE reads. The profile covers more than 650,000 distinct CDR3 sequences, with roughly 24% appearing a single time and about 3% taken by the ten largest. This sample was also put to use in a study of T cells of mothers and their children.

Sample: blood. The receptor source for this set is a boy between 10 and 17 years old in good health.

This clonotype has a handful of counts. CDR3 DNA: TGTGCCAGCAGCGGTTTTCCAGTCGGGAAGCAGTACTTC. As protein: CASSGFPVGKQYF. The rearrangement links TRBV14 to TRBJ2-1; TRBD2 is a possible D gene (5 bases). TRBJ2-7 explains the end of the DNA better; the J call may be wrong. The CDR3 length is 13 residues. Germline CDR1 is SGHDN and CDR2 is FVKESK.

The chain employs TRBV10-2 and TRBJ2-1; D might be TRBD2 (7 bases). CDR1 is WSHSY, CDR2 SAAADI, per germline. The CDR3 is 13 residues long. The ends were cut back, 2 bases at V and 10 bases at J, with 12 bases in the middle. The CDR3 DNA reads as TGCGCCAGCAGTGAGGGGGGAGGGGGGGAGCAGTTCTTC. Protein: CASSEGGGGEQFF.

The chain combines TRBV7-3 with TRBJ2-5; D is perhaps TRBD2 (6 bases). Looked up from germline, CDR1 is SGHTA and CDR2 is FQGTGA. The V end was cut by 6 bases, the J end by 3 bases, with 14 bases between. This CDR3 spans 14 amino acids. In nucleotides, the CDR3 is TGTGCCAGCAGTTTGCACGGGGGAAAAGAGACCCAGTACTTC. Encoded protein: CASSLHGGKETQYF.

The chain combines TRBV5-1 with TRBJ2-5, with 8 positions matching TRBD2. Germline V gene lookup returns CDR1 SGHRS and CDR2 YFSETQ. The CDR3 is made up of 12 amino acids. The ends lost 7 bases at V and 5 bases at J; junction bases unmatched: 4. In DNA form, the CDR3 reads TGCGCCAGCCGGGGGGGTTACGAGACCCAGTACTTC. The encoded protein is CASRGGYETQYF.

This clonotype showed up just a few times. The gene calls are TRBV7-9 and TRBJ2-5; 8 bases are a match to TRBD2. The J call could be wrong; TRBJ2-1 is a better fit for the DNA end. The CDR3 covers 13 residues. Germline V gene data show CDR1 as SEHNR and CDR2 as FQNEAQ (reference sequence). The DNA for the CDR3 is TGTGCCAGCAGCTTAATAGCGGGGCATGAGCAGTTCTTC. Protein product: CASSLIAGHEQFF.

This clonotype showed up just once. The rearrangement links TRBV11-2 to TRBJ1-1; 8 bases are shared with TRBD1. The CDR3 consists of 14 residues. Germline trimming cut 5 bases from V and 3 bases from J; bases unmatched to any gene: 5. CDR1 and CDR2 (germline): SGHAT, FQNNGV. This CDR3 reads CASSDRGIYTEAFF. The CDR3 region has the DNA TGTGCCAGCAGCGACAGGGGAATATACACTGAAGCTTTCTTT.

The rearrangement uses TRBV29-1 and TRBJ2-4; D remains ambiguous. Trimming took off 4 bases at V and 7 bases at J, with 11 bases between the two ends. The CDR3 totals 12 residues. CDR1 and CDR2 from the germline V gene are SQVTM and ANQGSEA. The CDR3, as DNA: TGCAGCGTTGCGTTTACCGGGAACATTCAGTACTTC. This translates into CSVAFTGNIQYF.

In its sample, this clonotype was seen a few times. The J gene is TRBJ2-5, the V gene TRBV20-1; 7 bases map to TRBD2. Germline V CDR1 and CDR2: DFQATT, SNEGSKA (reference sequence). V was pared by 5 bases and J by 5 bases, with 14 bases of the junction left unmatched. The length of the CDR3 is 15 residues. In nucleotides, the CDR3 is TGCAGTGCTGGGGAGGGGACTGTGGGCGGGGAGACCCAGTACTTC. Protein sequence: CSAGEGTVGGETQYF.

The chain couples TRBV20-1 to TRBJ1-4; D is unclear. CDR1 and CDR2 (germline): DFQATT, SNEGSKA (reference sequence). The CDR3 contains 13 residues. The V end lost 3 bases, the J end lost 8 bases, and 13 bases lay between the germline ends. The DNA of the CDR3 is TGCAGTGCTAGTGATCCAAGGAGGGAAAAACTGTTTTTT. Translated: CSASDPRREKLFF.

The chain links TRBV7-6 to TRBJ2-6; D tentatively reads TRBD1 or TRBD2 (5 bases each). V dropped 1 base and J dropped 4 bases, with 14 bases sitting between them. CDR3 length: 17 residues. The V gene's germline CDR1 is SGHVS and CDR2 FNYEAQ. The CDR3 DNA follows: TGTGCCAGCAGCTTAGGTCTCAGGGACCCCGGGGCCAACGTCCTGACTTTC. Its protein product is CASSLGLRDPGANVLTF.

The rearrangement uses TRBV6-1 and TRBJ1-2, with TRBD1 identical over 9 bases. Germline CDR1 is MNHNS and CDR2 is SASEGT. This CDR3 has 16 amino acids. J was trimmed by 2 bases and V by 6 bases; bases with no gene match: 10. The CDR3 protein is CASRHKSGTGNYGYTF. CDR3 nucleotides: TGTGCCAGCAGGCATAAATCCGGGACAGGGAACTATGGCTACACCTTC.

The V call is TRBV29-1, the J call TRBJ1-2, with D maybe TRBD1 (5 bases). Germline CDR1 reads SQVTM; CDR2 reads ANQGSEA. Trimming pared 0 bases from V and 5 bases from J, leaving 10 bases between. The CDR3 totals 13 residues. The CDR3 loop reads CSVEDRDGYGYTF. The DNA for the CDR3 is TGCAGCGTTGAAGACAGGGATGGTTATGGCTACACCTTC.

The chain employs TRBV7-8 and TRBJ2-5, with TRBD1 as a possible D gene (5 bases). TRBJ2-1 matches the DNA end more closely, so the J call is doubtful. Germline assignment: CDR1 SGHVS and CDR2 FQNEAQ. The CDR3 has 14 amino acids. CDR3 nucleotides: TGTGCCAGCAGCTTAGACCTAGGGGCAAATGAGCAGTTCTTC. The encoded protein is CASSLDLGANEQFF.

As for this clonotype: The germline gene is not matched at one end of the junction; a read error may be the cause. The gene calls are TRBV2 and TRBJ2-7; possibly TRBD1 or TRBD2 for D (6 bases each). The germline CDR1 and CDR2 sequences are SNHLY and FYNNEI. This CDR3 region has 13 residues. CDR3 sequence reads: CASSKAGGGEQYF. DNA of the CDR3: TGTGCCAGCAGTAAAGCCGGAGGGGGAGAGCAGTACTTC. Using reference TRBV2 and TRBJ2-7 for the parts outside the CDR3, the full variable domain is EPEVTQTPSHQVTQMGQEVILRCVPISNHLYFYWYRQILGQKVEFLVSFYNNEISEKSEIFDDQFSVERPDGSNFTLKIRSTKLEDSAMYFCASSKAGGGEQYFGPGTRLTVT.

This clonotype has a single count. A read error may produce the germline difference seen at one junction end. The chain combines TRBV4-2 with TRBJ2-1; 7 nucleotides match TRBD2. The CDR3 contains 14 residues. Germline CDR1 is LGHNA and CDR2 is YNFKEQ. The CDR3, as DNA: TGTGCCAGAAGCCAAGATCTCGGGAGGAATGAGCAGTTCTTC. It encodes CARSQDLGRNEQFF.

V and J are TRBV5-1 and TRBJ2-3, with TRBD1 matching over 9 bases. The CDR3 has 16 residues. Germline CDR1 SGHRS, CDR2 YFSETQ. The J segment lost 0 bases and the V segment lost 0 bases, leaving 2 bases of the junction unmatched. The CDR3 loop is CASSLGQGVSTDTQYF. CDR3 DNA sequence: TGCGCCAGCAGCTTGGGACAGGGGGTTAGCACAGATACGCAGTATTTT.

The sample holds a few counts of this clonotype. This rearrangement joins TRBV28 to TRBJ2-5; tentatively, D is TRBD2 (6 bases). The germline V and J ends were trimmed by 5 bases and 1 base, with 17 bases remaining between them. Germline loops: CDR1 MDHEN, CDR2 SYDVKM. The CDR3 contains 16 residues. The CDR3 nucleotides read TGTGCCAGCAGTGCCCTTCCGTGGGGGGTCCAAGAGACCCAGTACTTC. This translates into CASSALPWGVQETQYF.

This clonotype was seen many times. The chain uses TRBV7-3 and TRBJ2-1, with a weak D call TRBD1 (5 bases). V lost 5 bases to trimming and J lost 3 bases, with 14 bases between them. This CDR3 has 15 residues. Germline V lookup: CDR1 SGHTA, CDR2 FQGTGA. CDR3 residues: CASSPSQGGYNEQFF. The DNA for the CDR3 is TGTGCCAGCAGCCCATCCCAGGGTGGCTACAATGAGCAGTTCTTC.

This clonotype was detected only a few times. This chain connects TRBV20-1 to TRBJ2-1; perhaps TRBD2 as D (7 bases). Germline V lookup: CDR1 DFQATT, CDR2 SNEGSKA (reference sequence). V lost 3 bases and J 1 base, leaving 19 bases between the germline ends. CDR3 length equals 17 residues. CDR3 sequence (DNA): TGCAGTGCTAGTTCTCGGGGGGCCAGGGTTTCCTACAATGAGCAGTTCTTC. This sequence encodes CSASSRGARVSYNEQFF.

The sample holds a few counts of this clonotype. CDR3 in amino acids: CATAGGGNQPQHF. The CDR3 bases are TGTGCCACCGCAGGGGGGGGCAATCAGCCCCAGCATTTT. The rearrangement links TRBV12-3 or TRBV12-4 to TRBJ1-5, with TRBD1 matching over 7 bases. V gave up 10 bases and J gave up 2 bases; unmatched junction bases: 5. The CDR3 runs to 13 residues.

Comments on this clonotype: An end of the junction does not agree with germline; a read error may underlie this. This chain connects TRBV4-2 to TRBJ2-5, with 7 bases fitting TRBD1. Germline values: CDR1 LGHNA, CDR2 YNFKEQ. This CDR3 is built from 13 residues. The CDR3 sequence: CASNQRTGETQYF. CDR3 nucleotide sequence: TGTGCCAGCAACCAAAGGACAGGAGAGACCCAGTACTTC.

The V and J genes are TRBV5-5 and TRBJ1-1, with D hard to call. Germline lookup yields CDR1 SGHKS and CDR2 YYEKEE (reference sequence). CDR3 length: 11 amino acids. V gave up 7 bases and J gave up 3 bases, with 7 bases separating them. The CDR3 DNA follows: TGTGCCAGCGCGGCTTACACTGAAGCTTTCTTT. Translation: CASAAYTEAFF.

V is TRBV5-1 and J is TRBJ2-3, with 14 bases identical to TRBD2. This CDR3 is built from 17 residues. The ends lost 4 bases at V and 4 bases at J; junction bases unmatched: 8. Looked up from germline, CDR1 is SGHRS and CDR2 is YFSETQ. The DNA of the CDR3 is TGCGCCAGCAGCAAACCGGGACTAGCGGGAGTTGCAGATACGCAGTATTTT. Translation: CASSKPGLAGVADTQYF.

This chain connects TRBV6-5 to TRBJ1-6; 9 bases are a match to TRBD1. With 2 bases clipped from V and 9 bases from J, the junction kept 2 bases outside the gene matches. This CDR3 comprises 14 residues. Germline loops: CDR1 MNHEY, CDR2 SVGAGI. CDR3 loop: CASSYGQGTSPLHF. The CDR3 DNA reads TGTGCCAGCAGTTACGGACAGGGGACTTCACCCCTCCACTTT.

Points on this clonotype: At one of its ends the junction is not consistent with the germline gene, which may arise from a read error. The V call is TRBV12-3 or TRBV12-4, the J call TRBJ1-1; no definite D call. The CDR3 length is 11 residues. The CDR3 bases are TGTGCCAGCAGCCAAAGGGATGTGCGGCTCTTT. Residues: CASSQRDVRLF.

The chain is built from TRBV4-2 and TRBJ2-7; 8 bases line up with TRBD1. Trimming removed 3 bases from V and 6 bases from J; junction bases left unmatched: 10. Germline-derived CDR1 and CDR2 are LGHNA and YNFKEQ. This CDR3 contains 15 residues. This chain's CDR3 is CASSQLQGVPGEQYF. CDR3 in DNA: TGTGCCAGCAGCCAGTTACAGGGGGTCCCGGGCGAGCAGTACTTC.

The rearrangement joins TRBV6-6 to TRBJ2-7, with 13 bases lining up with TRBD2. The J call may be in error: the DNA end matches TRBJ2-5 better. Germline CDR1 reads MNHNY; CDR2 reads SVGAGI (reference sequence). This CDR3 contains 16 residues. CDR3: CASNLGLAGEGETQYF. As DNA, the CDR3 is TGTGCCAGCAATTTAGGACTAGCGGGGGAGGGAGAGACCCAGTACTTC.